A single T cell receptor (beta chain) is shown here with its context. A junction boundary mismatches the germline segment, possibly from a read error. The authors split each subset's genomic DNA evenly across several immunoSEQ plates. Authors' analysis steps: Quality scores were absent from the junction-only immunoSEQ sequences, so filtering differed. Method: immunoSEQ multiplex PCR; TCRdb's copy keeps in-frame clones and lacks some. The V and J calls and clone size were taken over from that table, and D and trimming were inferred from the DNA. Among roughly 490,000 clones listed, roughly four fifths were seen once. The data originate from a study of shared clonotypes between healthy human individuals. Study-wide context: Donor ages ranged 18 to 49 years: a couple of women, a few men.

Around 90 million PBMCs supplied genomic DNA for unsorted samples. The CDR3 has 14 amino acids. Germline V gene data show CDR1 as GTSNPN and CDR2 as SVGIG (reference sequence). Material: PBMCs. The sequence was collected from a woman between 40 and 50 years old in good health. Some clones in this sample may be carry-over from other donors' samples. The V and J genes are TRBV30 and TRBJ2-7; D is undetermined. The CDR3 protein is CAWSVGPTSYERYF. The DNA for the CDR3 is TGTGCCTGGAGTGTTGGTCCGACATCCTACGAGCGGTACTTC.